The 5 T cell receptor beta chains below all came from one sample that was sequenced in a study of a mutant IDH1 vaccine in newly diagnosed glioma (dated by TCRdb to about 2021). The antigens for these receptors are not known. The sample's time point, from its label and the paper: week 47, end of study. Every vaccine dose consisted of 300 ug of a 20-mer mutant IDH1 peptide in Montanide, administered subcutaneously together with topical imiquimod. The library was generated by the immunoSEQ multiplex PCR assay. What TCRdb holds here is the immuneACCESS table cut down to in-frame rearrangements. Part of the clones is not present; checked against another copy, under half of the missing clones reflect an unresolved V gene, and the others are unexplained. In all, the sample holds under 40,000 clones, and about 86% of those were seen once. About 30% of the sample rests with the top ten. The source material was PBMCs, sampled from a glioma patient whose treatment included an IDH1 peptide vaccine. These receptors were collected from a young man with glioma.

The rearrangement joins TRBV19 to TRBJ2-7, with D possibly being TRBD1 or TRBD2 (5 bases each). Trimming shortened V by 6 bases and J by 7 bases, and 16 bases separated the two germline ends. Germline assignment: CDR1 LNHDA and CDR2 SQIVND (reference sequence). There are 13 residues in the CDR3. The CDR3 DNA reads as TGTGCCAGTAGCATCGGCCAGGGCGGGGAGCAGTACTTC. Its protein product is CASSIGQGGEQYF.

The V and J genes are TRBV5-1 and TRBJ1-2, with 10 nucleotides matching TRBD1. The CDR3 has 15 residues. Per germline, CDR1 SGHRS and CDR2 YFSETQ. The J segment lost 4 bases and the V segment lost 7 bases, leaving 10 bases of the junction unmatched. The CDR3 loop reads CASAVGQGESYGYTF. In DNA form, the CDR3 reads TGCGCCAGCGCCGTAGGACAGGGGGAATCCTATGGCTACACCTTC.

The chain joins TRBV10-3 to TRBJ1-6; 10 positions agree with TRBD1. Germline V gene sequence: CDR1 ENHRY, CDR2 SYGVKD. The length of the CDR3 is 13 residues. The J segment lost 7 bases and the V segment lost 8 bases, leaving 2 bases of the junction unmatched. CDR3 nucleotide sequence: TGTGCCATCTCGGACAGGGGGAATTCACCCCTCCACTTT. Encoded protein: CAISDRGNSPLHF.

The gene calls are TRBV7-2 and TRBJ2-2; possibly TRBD2 for D (5 bases). V was pared by 5 bases and J by 8 bases, with 12 bases between. CDR3 size: 13 residues. CDR1 SGHTA and CDR2 FQGNSA come from the germline V gene. CDR3 loop: CASSKDFSGELFF. In DNA, the CDR3 is TGTGCCAGCAGCAAGGACTTTTCGGGGGAGCTGTTTTTT.

J is TRBJ2-2 and V is TRBV14; D might be TRBD1 (6 bases). The V and J ends lost 4 bases and 2 bases respectively, with 11 bases between them. Germline V gene lookup returns CDR1 SGHDN and CDR2 FVKESK. CDR3 length: 15 amino acids. In DNA form, the CDR3 reads TGTGCCAGCAGCCGTAGACAGGTTAACACCGGGGAGCTGTTTTTT. This sequence encodes CASSRRQVNTGELFF.